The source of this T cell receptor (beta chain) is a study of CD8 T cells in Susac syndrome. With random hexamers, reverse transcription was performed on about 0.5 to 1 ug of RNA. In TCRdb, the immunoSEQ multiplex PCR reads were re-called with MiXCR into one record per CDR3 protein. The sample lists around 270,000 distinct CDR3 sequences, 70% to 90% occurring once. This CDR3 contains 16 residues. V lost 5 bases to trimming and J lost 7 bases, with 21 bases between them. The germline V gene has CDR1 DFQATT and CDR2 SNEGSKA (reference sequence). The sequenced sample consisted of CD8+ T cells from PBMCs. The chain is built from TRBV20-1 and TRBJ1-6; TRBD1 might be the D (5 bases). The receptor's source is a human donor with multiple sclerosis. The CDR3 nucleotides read TGCAGTGCTCAAAGATGGGGTGACAGCGGCAATTCACCCCTCCACTTT. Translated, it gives CSAQRWGDSGNSPLHF.